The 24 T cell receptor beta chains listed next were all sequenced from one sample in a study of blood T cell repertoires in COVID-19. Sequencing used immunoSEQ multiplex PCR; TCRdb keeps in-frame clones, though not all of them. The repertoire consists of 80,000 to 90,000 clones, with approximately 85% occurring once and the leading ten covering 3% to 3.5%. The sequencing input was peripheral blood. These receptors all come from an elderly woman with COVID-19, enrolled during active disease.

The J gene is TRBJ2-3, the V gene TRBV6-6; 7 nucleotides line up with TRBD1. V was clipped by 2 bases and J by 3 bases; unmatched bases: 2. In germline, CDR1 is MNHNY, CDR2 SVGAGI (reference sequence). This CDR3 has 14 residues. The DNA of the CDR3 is TGTGCCAGCAGTTACGAGGGGGCAACAGATACGCAGTATTTT. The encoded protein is CASSYEGATDTQYF.

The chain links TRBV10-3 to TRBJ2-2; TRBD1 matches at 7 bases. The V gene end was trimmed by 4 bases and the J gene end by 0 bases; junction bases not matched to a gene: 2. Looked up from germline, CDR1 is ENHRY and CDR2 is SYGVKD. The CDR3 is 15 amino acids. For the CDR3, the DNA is TGTGCCATCAGTGGGGGGACAGCGAACACCGGGGAGCTGTTTTTT. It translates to CAISGGTANTGELFF.

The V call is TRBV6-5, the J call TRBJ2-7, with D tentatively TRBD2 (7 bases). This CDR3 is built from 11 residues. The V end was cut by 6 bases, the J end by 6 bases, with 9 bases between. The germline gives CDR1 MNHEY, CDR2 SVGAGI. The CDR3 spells CASRGGPEQYF. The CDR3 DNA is TGTGCCAGCAGGGGGGGGCCCGAGCAGTACTTC.

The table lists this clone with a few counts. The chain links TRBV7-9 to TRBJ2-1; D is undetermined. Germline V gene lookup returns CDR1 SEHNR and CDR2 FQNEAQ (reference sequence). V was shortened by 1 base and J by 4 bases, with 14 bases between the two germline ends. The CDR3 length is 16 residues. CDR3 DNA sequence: TGTGCCAGCAGCTTAGAGCCGCGCGTGCCGTACAATGAGCAGTTCTTC. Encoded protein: CASSLEPRVPYNEQFF. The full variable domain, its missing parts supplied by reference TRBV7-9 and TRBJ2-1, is DTGVSQNPRHKITKRGQNVTFRCDPISEHNRLYWYRQTLGQGPEFLTYFQNEAQLEKSRLLSDRFSAERPKGSFSTLEIQRTEQGDSAMYLCASSLEPRVPYNEQFFGPGTRLTVL.

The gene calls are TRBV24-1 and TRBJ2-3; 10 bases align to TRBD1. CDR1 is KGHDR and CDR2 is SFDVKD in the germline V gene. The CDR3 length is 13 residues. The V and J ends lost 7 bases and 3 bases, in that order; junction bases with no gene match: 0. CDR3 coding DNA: TGTGCCACCAGGGGACAGGGGACAGATACGCAGTATTTT. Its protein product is CATRGQGTDTQYF.

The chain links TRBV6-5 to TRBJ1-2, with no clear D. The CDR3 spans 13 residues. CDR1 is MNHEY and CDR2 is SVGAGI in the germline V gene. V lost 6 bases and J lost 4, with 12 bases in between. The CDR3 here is CASRSAGGYGYTF. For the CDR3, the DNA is TGTGCCAGCAGGTCGGCCGGAGGCTATGGCTACACCTTC.

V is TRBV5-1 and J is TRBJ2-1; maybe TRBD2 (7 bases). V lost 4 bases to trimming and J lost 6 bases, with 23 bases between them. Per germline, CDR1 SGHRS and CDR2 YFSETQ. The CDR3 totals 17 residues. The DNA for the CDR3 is TGCGCCAGCAGCCCTATGCCCGGGGGGCAGGGTGGCAATGAGCAGTTCTTC. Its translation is CASSPMPGGQGGNEQFF.

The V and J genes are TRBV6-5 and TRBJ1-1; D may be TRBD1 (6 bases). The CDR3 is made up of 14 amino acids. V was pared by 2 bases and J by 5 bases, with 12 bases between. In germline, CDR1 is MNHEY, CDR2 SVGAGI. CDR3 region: CASSYRTRGTEAFF. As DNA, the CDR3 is TGTGCCAGCAGTTACCGTACTAGGGGGACTGAAGCTTTCTTT.

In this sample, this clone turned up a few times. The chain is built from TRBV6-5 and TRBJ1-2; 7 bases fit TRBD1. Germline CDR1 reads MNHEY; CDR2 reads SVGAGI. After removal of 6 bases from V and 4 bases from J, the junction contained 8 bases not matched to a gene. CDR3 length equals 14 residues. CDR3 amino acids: CASSPTGMGYGYTF. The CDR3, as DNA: TGTGCCAGCAGCCCGACAGGGATGGGCTATGGCTACACCTTC.

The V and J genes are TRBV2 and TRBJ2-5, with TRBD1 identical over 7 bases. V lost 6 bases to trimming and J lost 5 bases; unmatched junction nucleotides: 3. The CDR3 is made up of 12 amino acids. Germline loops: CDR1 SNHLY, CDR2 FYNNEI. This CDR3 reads CASRGDSETQYF. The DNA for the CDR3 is TGTGCCAGCAGAGGGGACAGCGAGACCCAGTACTTC. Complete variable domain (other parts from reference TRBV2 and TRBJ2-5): EPEVTQTPSHQVTQMGQEVILRCVPISNHLYFYWYRQILGQKVEFLVSFYNNEISEKSEIFDDQFSVERPDGSNFTLKIRSTKLEDSAMYFCASRGDSETQYFGPGTRLLVL.

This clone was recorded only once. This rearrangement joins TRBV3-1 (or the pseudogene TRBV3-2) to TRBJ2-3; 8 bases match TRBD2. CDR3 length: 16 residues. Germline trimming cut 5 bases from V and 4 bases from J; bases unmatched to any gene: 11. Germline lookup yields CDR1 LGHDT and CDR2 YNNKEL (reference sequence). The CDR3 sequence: CASSDRSRGAADTQYF. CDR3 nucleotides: TGTGCCAGCAGCGACAGGTCGCGGGGGGCCGCAGATACGCAGTATTTT.

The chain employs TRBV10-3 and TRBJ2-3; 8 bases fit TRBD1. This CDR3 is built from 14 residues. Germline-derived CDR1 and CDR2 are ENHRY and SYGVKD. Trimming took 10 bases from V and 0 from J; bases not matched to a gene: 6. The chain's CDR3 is CATSRTGSTDTQYF. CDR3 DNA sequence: TGTGCCACATCCCGGACAGGGAGCACAGATACGCAGTATTTT.

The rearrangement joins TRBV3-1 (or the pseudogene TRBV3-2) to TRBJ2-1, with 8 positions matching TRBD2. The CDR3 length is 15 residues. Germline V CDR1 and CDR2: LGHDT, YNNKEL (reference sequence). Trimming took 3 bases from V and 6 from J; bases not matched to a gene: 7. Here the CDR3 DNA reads TGTGCCAGCAGCCAGATAGCTAGCGGGCCCAATGAGCAGTTCTTC. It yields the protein CASSQIASGPNEQFF.

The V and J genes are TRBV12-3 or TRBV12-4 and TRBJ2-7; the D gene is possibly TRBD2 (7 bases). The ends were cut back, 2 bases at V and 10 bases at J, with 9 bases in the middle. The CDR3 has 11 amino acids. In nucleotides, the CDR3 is TGTGCCAGCAGTTTATCGGGGGGCCAGTACTTC. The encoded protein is CASSLSGGQYF.

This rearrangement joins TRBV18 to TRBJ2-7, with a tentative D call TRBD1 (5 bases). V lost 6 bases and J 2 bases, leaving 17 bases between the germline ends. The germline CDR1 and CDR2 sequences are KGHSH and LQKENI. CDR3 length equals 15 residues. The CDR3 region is CASSIQQETPYEQYF. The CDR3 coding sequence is TGTGCCAGCTCCATCCAACAGGAGACCCCCTACGAGCAGTACTTC.

The CDR3 DNA follows: TGTGCCAGTAACCTACGGGGGAGAGCGGGGGGTCGGACAGATACGCAGTATTTT. This sequence encodes CASNLRGRAGGRTDTQYF. V and J are TRBV19 and TRBJ2-3; 9 bases are a match to TRBD2. Trimming removed 7 bases from V and 3 bases from J; junction bases left unmatched: 17. Germline V gene lookup returns CDR1 LNHDA and CDR2 SQIVND (reference sequence). The CDR3 has 18 residues. Variable domain in full (rest from reference TRBV19 and TRBJ2-3): DGGITQSPKYLFRKEGQNVTLSCEQNLNHDAMYWYRQDPGQGLRLIYYSQIVNDFQKGDIAEGYSVSREKKESFPLTVTSAQKNPTAFYLCASNLRGRAGGRTDTQYFGPGTRLTVL.

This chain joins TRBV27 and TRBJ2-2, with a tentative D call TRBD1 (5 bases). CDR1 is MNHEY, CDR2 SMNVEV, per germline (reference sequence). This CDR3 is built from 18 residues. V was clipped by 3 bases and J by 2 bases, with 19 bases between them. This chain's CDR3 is CASSLWGVMWGNTGELFF. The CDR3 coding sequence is TGTGCCAGCAGTTTGTGGGGCGTTATGTGGGGTAACACCGGGGAGCTGTTTTTT.

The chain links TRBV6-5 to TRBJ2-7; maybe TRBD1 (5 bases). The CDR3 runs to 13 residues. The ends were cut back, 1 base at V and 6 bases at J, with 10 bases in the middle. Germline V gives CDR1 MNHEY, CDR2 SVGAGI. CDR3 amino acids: CASSYLGVSEQYF. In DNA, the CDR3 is TGTGCCAGCAGTTACTTAGGGGTTAGCGAGCAGTACTTC.

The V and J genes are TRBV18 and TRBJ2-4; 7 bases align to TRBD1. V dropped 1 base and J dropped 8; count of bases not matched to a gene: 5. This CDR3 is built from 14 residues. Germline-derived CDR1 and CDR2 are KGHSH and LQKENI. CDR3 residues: CASSPLGTADIQYF. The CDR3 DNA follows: TGTGCCAGCTCACCACTCGGGACAGCGGACATTCAGTACTTC.

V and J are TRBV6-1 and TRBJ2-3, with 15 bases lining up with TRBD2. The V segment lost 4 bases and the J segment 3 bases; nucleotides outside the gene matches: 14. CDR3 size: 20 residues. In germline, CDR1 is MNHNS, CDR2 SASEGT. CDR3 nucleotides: TGTGCCAGCAGTGGGCCCGCCCGGACTAGCGGGAGGGCCGCAACAGATACGCAGTATTTT. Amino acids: CASSGPARTSGRAATDTQYF.

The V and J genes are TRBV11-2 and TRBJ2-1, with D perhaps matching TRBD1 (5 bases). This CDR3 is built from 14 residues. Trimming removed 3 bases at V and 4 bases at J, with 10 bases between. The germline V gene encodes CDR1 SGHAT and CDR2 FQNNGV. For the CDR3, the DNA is TGTGCCAGCAGCTTGGCCTCAGGGTACAATGAGCAGTTCTTC. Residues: CASSLASGYNEQFF.

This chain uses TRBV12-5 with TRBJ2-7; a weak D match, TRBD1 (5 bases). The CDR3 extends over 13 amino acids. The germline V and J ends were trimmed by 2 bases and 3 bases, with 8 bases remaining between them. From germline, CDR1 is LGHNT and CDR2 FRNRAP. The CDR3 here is CASGLSGYYEQYF. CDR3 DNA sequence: TGTGCTAGTGGTTTGTCAGGGTACTACGAGCAGTACTTC.

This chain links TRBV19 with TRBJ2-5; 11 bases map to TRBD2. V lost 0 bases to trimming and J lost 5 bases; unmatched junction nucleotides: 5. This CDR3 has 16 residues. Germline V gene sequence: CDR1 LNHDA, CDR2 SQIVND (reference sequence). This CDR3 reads CASSIDRLAGGETQYF. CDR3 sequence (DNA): TGTGCCAGTAGTATAGATCGGCTAGCGGGAGGTGAGACCCAGTACTTC.

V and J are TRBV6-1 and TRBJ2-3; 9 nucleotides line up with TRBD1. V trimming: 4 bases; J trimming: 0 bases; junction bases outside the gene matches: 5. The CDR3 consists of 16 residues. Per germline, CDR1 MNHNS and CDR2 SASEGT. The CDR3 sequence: CASSVGTGWSTDTQYF. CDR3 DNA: TGTGCCAGCAGTGTCGGGACAGGGTGGAGCACAGATACGCAGTATTTT.